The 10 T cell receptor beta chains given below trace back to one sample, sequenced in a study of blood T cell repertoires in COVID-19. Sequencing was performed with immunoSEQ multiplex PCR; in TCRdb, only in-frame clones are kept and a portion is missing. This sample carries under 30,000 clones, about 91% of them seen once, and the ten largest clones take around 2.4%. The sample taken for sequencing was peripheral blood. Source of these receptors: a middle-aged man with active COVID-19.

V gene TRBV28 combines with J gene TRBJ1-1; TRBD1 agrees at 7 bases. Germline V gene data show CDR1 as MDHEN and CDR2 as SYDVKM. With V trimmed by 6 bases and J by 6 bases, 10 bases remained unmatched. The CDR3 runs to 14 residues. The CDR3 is CASSREPTGAEAFF. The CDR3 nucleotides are TGTGCCAGCAGCCGAGAACCTACAGGGGCTGAAGCTTTCTTT.

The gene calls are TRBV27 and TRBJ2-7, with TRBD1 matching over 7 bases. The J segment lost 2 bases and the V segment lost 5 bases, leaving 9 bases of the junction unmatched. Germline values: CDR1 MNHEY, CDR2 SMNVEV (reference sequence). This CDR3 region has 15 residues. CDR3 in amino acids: CASSPRTGVTYEQYF. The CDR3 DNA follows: TGTGCCAGCAGTCCCAGGACAGGAGTCACCTACGAGCAGTACTTC.

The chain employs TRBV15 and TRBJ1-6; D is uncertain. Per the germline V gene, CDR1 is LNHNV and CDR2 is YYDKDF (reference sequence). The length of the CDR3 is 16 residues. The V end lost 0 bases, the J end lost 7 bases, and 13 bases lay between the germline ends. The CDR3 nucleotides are TGTGCCACCAGCAGAGATCGAGGGCAGCCCAATTCACCCCTCCACTTT. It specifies CATSRDRGQPNSPLHF.

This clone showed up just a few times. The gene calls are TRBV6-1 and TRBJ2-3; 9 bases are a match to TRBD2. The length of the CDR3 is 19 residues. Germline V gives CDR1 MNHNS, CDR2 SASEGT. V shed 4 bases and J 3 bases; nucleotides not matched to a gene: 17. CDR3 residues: CASSALTGGAGGKTDTQYF. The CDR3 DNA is TGTGCCAGCAGTGCACTCACTGGGGGAGCGGGAGGAAAAACAGATACGCAGTATTTT.

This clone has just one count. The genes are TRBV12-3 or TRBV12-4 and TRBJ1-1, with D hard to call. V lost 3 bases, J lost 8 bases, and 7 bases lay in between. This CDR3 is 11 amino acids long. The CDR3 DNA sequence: TGTGCCAGCAGTTTGGGCGTAGAAGCTTTCTTT. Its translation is CASSLGVEAFF.

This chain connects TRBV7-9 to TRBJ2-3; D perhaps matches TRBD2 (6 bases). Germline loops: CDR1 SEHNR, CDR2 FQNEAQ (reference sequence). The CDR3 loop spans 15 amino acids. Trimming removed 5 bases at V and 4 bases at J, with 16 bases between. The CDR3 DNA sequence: TGTGCCAGCAGCGGCCTAACGCCTAGCGCAGATACGCAGTATTTT. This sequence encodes CASSGLTPSADTQYF.

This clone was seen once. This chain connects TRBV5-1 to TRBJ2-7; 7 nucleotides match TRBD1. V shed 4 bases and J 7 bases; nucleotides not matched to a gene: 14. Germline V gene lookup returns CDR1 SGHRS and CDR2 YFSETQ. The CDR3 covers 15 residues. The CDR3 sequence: CASSQAGTADKEQYF. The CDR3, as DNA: TGCGCCAGCAGCCAGGCCGGGACAGCGGACAAAGAGCAGTACTTC.

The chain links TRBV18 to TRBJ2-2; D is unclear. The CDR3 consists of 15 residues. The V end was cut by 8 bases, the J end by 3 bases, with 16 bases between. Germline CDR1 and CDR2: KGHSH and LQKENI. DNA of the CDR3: TGTGCCAGCCATCAGGAACCTCCGCACACCGGGGAGCTGTTTTTT. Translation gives CASHQEPPHTGELFF.

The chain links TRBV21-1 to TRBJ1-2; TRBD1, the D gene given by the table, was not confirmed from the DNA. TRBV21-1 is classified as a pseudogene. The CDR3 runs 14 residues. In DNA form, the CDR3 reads TGTGCCAGCAGCATTCTGGGGGCAGGAGATGGCTACACCTTC. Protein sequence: CASSILGAGDGYTF.

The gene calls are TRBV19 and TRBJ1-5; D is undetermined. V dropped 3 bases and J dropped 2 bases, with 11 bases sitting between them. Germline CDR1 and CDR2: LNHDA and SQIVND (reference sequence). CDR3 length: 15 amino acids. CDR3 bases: TGTGCCAGTAGTATTCTTTCAGGCGGCAATCAGCCCCAGCATTTT. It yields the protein CASSILSGGNQPQHF.